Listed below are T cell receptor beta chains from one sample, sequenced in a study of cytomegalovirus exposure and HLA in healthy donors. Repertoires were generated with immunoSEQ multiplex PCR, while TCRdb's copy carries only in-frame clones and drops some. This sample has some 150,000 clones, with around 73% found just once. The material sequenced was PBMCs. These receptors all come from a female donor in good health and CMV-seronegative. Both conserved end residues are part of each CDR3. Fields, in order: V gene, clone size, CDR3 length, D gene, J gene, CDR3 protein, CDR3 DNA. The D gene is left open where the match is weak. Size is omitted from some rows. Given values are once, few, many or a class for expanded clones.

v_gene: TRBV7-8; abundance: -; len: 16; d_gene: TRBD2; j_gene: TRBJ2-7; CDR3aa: CASSLAGTSVPYEQYF; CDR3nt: TGTGCCAGCAGCTTAGCCGGGACTAGCGTACCCTACGAGCAGTACTTC
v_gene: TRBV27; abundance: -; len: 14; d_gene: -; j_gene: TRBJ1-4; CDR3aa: CASRHRQANEKLFF; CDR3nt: TGTGCCAGCAGGCACAGACAAGCTAATGAAAAACTGTTTTTT
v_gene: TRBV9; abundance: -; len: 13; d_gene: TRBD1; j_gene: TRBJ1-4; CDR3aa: CASSPTGVEKLFF; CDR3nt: TGTGCCAGCAGTCCTACAGGGGTTGAAAAACTGTTTTTT
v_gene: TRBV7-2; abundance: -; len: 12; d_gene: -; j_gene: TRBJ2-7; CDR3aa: CASSFRRDEQYF; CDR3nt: TGTGCCAGCAGCTTCCGGAGGGACGAGCAGTACTTC
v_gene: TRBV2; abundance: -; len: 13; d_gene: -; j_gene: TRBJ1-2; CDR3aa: CASISQANYGYTF; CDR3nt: TGTGCCAGCATATCACAGGCTAACTATGGCTACACCTTC
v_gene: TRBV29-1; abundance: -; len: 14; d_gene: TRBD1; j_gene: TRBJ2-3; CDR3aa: CSVLGQGQTDTQYF; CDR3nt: TGCAGCGTTCTTGGACAGGGGCAGACAGATACGCAGTATTTT
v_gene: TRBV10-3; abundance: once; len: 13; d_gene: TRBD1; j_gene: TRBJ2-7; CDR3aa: CAIRTGGAYEQYF; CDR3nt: TGTGCCATTAGGACAGGGGGTGCCTACGAGCAGTACTTC
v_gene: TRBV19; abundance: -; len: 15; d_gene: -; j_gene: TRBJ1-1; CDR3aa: CASSMAGTQNTEAFF; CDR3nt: TGTGCCAGTAGTATGGCCGGGACACAGAACACTGAAGCTTTCTTT
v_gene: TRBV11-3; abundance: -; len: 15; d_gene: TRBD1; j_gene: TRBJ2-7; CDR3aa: CASSFRQGSVDEQYF; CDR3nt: TGTGCCAGCAGCTTCCGACAGGGTTCCGTCGACGAGCAGTACTTC
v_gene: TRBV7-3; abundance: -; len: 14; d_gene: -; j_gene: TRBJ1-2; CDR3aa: CASSPTGNNYGYTF; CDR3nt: TGTGCCAGCAGCCCTACAGGGAATAACTATGGCTACACCTTC